Given below is one T cell receptor beta chain in context. Its antigen remains unidentified. They built TCR cDNA with 5'RACE template switching, a step that put in a universal primer site and UMIs. TCRdb recomputed calls from the 5' RACE reads with MiXCR, one row per CDR3 protein. The sample has about 340,000 distinct CDR3 sequences, about 12% seen once. The germline CDR1 and CDR2 sequences are SGHTA and FQGNSA. The CDR3 has 14 amino acids. V was pared by 3 bases and J by 7 bases, with 15 bases between. This sample stems from a study of T cells after yellow fever vaccination. Study overall: Where fractions had low cell numbers, libraries were prepared from them with the SMART-Seq v4 Ultra Low Input RNA kit.

Study-wide results and limits: Some clonotypes were seen in both the CD4 and the CD8 compartments. These made up a small share and likely arose from convergent recombination. Researchers cautioned that FACS-sorted repertoires could harbor abundant clonotypes contaminating from the bulk population.

The origin of this receptor is a man between 18 and 35 years old who received the YFV17D yellow fever vaccine. The sample here was CD4+ T cells sorted from PBMCs, taken 15 days after the yellow fever booster vaccination. This chain connects TRBV7-2 to TRBJ1-1; D perhaps matches TRBD1 (6 bases). CDR3 sequence reads: CASSFTGNGGEAFF. The CDR3 DNA follows: TGTGCCAGCAGCTTTACAGGGAACGGGGGTGAAGCTTTCTTT.